Sequencing of this T cell receptor beta chain was carried out in a study of cytomegalovirus exposure and HLA in healthy donors (dated by TCRdb to the late 2010s). A note on the overall study: In an earlier analysis of fewer than 750 of the donors, around 290 Gb of sequence data and 90 million to 120 million unique TCR beta sequences from roughly 190 million T cells were reported. In the later analysis, no new phenotypic data were used to find candidate immune exposures; instead, reliance was placed on TCR beta sequences and their occurrence across donors. High-throughput TCR immunosequencing, statistical association of individual TCRs with disease status, and machine learning were combined to predict cytomegalovirus infection status. The genetic ancestry cluster associated with self-reported Caucasian donors included approximately 85% of the 300 to 400 genotyped donors. HLA typing included class I and class II loci at four-digit resolution. Donor age, sex, ethnicity and CMV serostatus were collected together with the repertoire data. A later genetic analysis used genome-wide SNP genotypes for about three fifths of the 666 donors, treating that subset as a discovery cohort. The study aimed to test whether cataloging public T cell receptors could reveal signatures of past pathogen exposure. All discovery cohort repertoires had been generated on a single sequencing platform. The number of donors typed differed by locus, with roughly 620-630 for A, B, C, DRB1 and DQB1, around 500 for DQA1, about 610 for DPA1, and roughly 450 for DPB1. Using immunosequencing, the study profiled T cell repertoires from around 670 subjects and related those repertoires to cytomegalovirus serostatus. Roughly 5 DR-DQ haplotypes were handled as single units for association and clustering because linkage in the cohort was strong. Across around 400 genotyped donors of the cohort, an average of about 200,000 unique TCR beta nucleotide sequences per donor were sequenced, and 15% to 20% of those sequences were non-productive. Along with the approximately 600-subject first cohort, a separate validation cohort of roughly 110 different subjects was used. A later analysis re-examined previously published TCR beta repertoires from over 500 donors and added high-resolution HLA genotyping to investigate patterns of TCR occurrence. To decide whether each TCR beta V gene segment behaved as functional or pseudogenic, an earlier analysis of some 600 of the donors relied on high-throughput TCR beta sequencing. An early release that covered around 590 HLA-typed donors contained about 300 gigabases of sequencing data and tens of millions of unique TCR sequences. Findings and caveats that apply to the study as a whole: According to a later analysis, parvovirus B19, influenza, CMV and Epstein-Barr virus appeared linked to several top co-occurrence clusters. Cytomegalovirus status was reported to be diagnosed by the classifier with high specificity and sensitivity in both the original and validation cohorts. Some IMGT-functional V segments, including TRBV6-2 and TRBV6-3, could not be told apart with the 87-base-pair reads, so those segments were excluded. Sequencing depth was assumed to be roughly uniform across donors in the presence/absence analyses, though that assumption may not hold. In a later analysis, most CMV-associated TCR beta chains were found to appear HLA-restricted, with HLA associations seemingly driven largely by CMV exposure. Strong co-occurrence of HLA alleles, especially DR and DQ, made assigning TCR associations to individual alleles difficult. Most TCR sequences were seen in very few donors, while some public TCRs were found in many individuals. The authors suggested that the approach could potentially be extended to other disease states and immunological phenotypes. In an earlier analysis of about 600 of the donors, most TCR beta V segments appeared in productive rearrangements about 87% or about 30% of the time, broadly matching IMGT annotations. In a later genetic analysis, a missense DCLRE1C variant was associated with V-gene and J-gene trimming of TCR beta chains, and the association was replicated in an independent cohort. A few of the identified cytomegalovirus-associated TCR beta chains were confirmed in vitro to be specific for cytomegalovirus antigens. According to a later genetic analysis, donors in an Asian-associated ancestry cluster had fewer N-insertions in productive TCRs than the approximately 630-donor mean. A further reported finding was that TCR beta sequences accurately predicted the HLA-A and HLA-B alleles for most subjects in the first cohort. The study listed 164 TCR beta chains as associated with cytomegalovirus. Linkage disequilibrium might explain the correlated functional status among segregating V segments, but an unknown experimental factor could not be excluded. A later analysis found that HLA-associated TCR beta chains were more clonally expanded and had lower generation probabilities than equally common non-associated chains. For the cohort, immune exposure information was limited to CMV serostatus. A later analysis associated 16,951 TCR beta sequences with specific HLA alleles at a false discovery rate of 0.05. HLA typing was unavailable for some donors at each locus, so association tests used only the typed subset. Because counts were too low, about 18 rarely observed V segments, including chromosome 9 orphons, were excluded from the earlier analysis of around 590 of the donors. According to a later analysis, TCR association rates differed among HLA loci, with DRB1 alleles showing the most associated TCRs and HLA-C alleles showing the fewest. The cohort was sequenced for TCR beta chains only, and without alpha or paired-chain data the features that could be detected were limited. A group of highly shared sequence variants was considered likely to be a technical artifact of the sequencing pipeline.

This clone turned up a few times. No cognate antigen has been identified for it. Compared with germline, one end of the junction differs, possibly owing to a read error. Libraries were made using the immunoSEQ multiplex PCR assay. For the multiplex PCR, a mixture combining 60 forward primers for TCR Vbeta segments and 13 reverse primers for TCR Jbeta segments was used. The CDR3 region of rearranged TCR beta genes was amplified from genomic DNA with a multiplex PCR assay. Amplified TCR beta libraries were sequenced as 87-base-pair reads on the Illumina HiSeq System. In the paper's pipeline: A later analysis counted around 72 million unique TCR beta chains across the 670 or so repertoires, and roughly 10 million of these chains were shared by at least two donors. Raw reads were error-corrected and collapsed into unique sequences by a nearest-neighbor algorithm in which closely related sequences were merged to remove PCR and sequencing errors. Alignment of CDR3 sequences to IMGT reference sequences was used to assign V, D and J gene segments. For a sequence to be retained, a match of at least six nucleotides to both a V gene segment and a J gene segment was required. Rearrangements were called productive when the CDR3 lacked stop codons and stayed in frame with V and J; all others were non-productive. CDR3 was defined according to IMGT convention as the region running from the second conserved V-encoded cysteine to the conserved J-encoded phenylalanine. Sequences without an unambiguous match to a single V gene segment were excluded from the earlier analysis of about 600 of the donors. An earlier analysis of approximately 590 of the donors called V segments functional above 56.7% productive rearrangements and segregating when the between-donor standard deviation exceeded 5%. A statistical classification framework was developed to diagnose cytomegalovirus status using the catalog of TCR beta chain sequences. V and J gene assignment, in a later analysis, came from comparing TCR nucleotide sequences with IMGT/GENE-DB human TR gene sequences. Using the TCRdist pipeline, a later analysis assigned CDR3 sequences along with most-parsimonious VDJ recombination scenarios. In a later analysis, every TCR beta chain was defined by the combination of its CDR3 amino acid sequence and its V-gene family, and reads without a unique V-gene family were dropped. To address suspected cross-contamination and a sequencing artifact, a later analysis removed a few hundred highly shared, low-generation-probability nucleotide sequences. In a later analysis, a clonal expansion index for each public chain was calculated from normalized within-repertoire ranks of inferred template counts. Generation probabilities in a later analysis came from a VDJ recombination model fitted to out-of-frame rearrangements, and those results were checked against IGoR. In a later analysis, hypergeometric tests were used to score TCR-TCR, TCR-HLA and TCR-CMV co-occurrence, with a repertoire-size bias correction applied to TCR pairs. In a later analysis, false discovery rates were estimated by permuting HLA or CMV assignments 20 times. In a later analysis, co-occurring TCRs were grouped using DBSCAN, and TCRdist sequence similarity was added for clustering within HLA-allele-positive subsets. For co-occurrence clustering, repertoires with fewer than 30,000 or more than 120,000 public chains were excluded, along with a handful of repertoires with anomalous nucleotide sharing. The table was pulled from immuneACCESS by TCRdb, which kept in-frame rearrangements only. Such tables lose some clones; where checked, under half of the loss comes from unresolved V genes, and the rest has no known cause. For V, J and clone size, that table is used; D and trimming come from the DNA. The sample contains under 150,000 clones, approximately 84% of them found a single time. In total, the top ten clones hold approximately 1.5% of the sample.

In total, roughly 710 healthy bone marrow donors made up the cohort. All cohort members were sampled while nominally healthy, although unrecorded immune exposures were likely present. The donor was CMV seropositive and was included in the group of some 290 seropositive cohort members. Every donor gave a peripheral blood sample, and the peripheral blood mononuclear cells from that sample were used for TCR beta sequencing. Genomic DNA extraction from the blood cell samples was performed with the Qiagen DNeasy Blood Extraction Kit. From the germline V gene (reference sequence), CDR1 is SSHAT and CDR2 is FNYEAQ. Inclusive of the bounding cysteine and phenylalanine, the CDR3 is 13 residues long. Just CDR3 DNA is preserved here, 39 bases in frame from base 1.

The chain is assembled from TRBV7-7 and TRBJ2-1, with the D gene too uncertain to name. Sequences were obtained from PBMCs. This clonotype was sampled from a man in his thirties or forties in good health and CMV-seropositive. The CDR3 region reads CASSSAPYNEQFF. The DNA sequence is as follows: TGTGCTAGCAGCTCCGCGCCCTACAATGAGCAGTTCTTC.